Each of the 2 T cell receptor beta chains below was sequenced from the same sample in a study of CDR3 diversity in severe acne. TCRdb analysed the PCR reads with MiXCR anew, one entry per CDR3 protein. The table has over 100,000 distinct CDR3 sequences, 45% to 60% seen once; the top ten hold 12%. Sample: blood. Every receptor here comes from a male donor with acne.

This clonotype was seen repeatedly, ten times or more. This chain links TRBV2 with TRBJ2-3; weak D call: TRBD2 (5 bases). Trimming cost V 6 bases and J 2 bases, with 15 bases left between them. This CDR3 comprises 15 residues. In germline, CDR1 is SNHLY, CDR2 FYNNEI. In DNA, the CDR3 is TGTGCCAGCAGAAATGGCGGAGGCCACACAGATACGCAGTATTTT. This encodes CASRNGGGHTDTQYF.

The chain recombines TRBV2 with TRBJ2-7; D not resolved. The V end lost 3 bases, the J end lost 5 bases, and 11 bases lay between the germline ends. The CDR3 has 13 amino acids. Germline lookup yields CDR1 SNHLY and CDR2 FYNNEI. The CDR3 DNA is TGTGCCAGCAGTGATGAGCTATTCCACGAGCAGTACTTC. This encodes CASSDELFHEQYF.